What follows are 11 T cell receptor beta chains derived from one specimen sequenced in a study of CD8+ T cells in alopecia areata. Treatment in this sample: oral pan-JAK inhibitor, 5-10 mg twice daily. Extraction of RNA preceded its reverse transcription into cDNA, which served as the sequencing template. Data came from immunoSEQ multiplex PCR; TCRdb stores just in-frame clones and leaves some out. Among about 270,000 clones listed, about three fifths were seen once. The sample was CD4+ T cells sorted from blood, taken around week 53, from a patient treated with tofacitinib. The receptors originated from a human donor with alopecia areata.

This chain connects TRBV5-4 to TRBJ1-2; D is unclear. CDR1 and CDR2 from the germline V gene are SGHNT and YYREEE (reference sequence). V lost 0 bases and J lost 8, with 8 bases in between. This CDR3 is 12 amino acids long. The CDR3 loop reads CASSLVGLGYTF. CDR3 nucleotide sequence: TGTGCCAGCAGCTTGGTAGGCCTCGGCTACACCTTC.

A few counts support this clone. DNA of the CDR3: TGTGCCAGCAGTGACTTGGAGTCGTGGGCCAATTCACCCCTCCACTTT. Its translation is CASSDLESWANSPLHF. The chain recombines TRBV25-1 with TRBJ1-6; D is ambiguous. The CDR3 has 16 amino acids. The V and J ends lost 3 bases and 7 bases respectively, with 16 bases between them. CDR1 is MGHDK, CDR2 SYGVNS, per germline.

CDR3 nucleotides: TGTGCCAGCAGCTTAGCCCCAAAGACAGGGGGCGACTATGGCTACACCTTC. Its protein product is CASSLAPKTGGDYGYTF. The chain joins TRBV7-6 to TRBJ1-2; 10 bases align to TRBD1. This CDR3 has 17 residues. CDR1 SGHVS and CDR2 FNYEAQ come from the germline V gene. Trimming took 0 bases from V and 3 from J; bases not matched to a gene: 7.

The V gene is TRBV29-1, the J gene TRBJ2-4; no reliable D call. Trimming removed 7 bases at V and 4 bases at J, with 14 bases between. Looked up from germline, CDR1 is SQVTM and CDR2 is ANQGSEA. The CDR3 runs 13 residues. Here the CDR3 DNA reads TGCAGCGGATTTGAGTCTCCGAAAAACATTCAGTACTTC. Encoded protein: CSGFESPKNIQYF. Based on the CDR3 plus reference TRBV29-1 and TRBJ2-4, the full variable domain is SAVISQKPSRDICQRGTSLTIQCQVDSQVTMMFWYRQQPGQSLTLIATANQGSEATYESGFVIDKFPISRPNLTFSTLTVSNMSPEDSSIYLCSGFESPKNIQYFGAGTRLSVL.

This sequence joins TRBV14 and TRBJ2-3; tentatively, D is TRBD2 (5 bases). This CDR3 contains 15 residues. CDR1 and CDR2 (germline): SGHDN, FVKESK. With 3 bases removed from V and 3 bases from J, the gap between germline ends came to 13 bases. CDR3 bases: TGTGCCAGCAGCCACCGGGGTCTCCTTACAGATACGCAGTATTTT. It yields the protein CASSHRGLLTDTQYF.

This clone has just a few counts. The gene calls are TRBV29-1 and TRBJ2-3; 8 nucleotides line up with TRBD1. This CDR3 has 14 amino acids. Losses at the gene ends were 6 bases for V and 3 bases for J; bases not matched to a gene: 8. CDR1 and CDR2 from the germline V gene are SQVTM and ANQGSEA. In DNA, the CDR3 is TGCAGCGTGTCGACAGGGGCCTTTACAGATACGCAGTATTTT. The encoded protein is CSVSTGAFTDTQYF.

This chain links TRBV19 with TRBJ2-3, with 7 positions matching TRBD1. The CDR3 runs to 17 residues. Unmatched junction bases numbered 13, after V lost 5 bases and J lost 2 bases. CDR1 is LNHDA and CDR2 is SQIVND in the germline V gene (reference sequence). The CDR3 DNA sequence: TGTGCCAGTAGTCCTAACAGGGGTTGGTGGGACACAGATACGCAGTATTTT. It specifies CASSPNRGWWDTDTQYF. Combining the CDR3 with reference TRBV19 and TRBJ2-3 gives the whole variable domain DGGITQSPKYLFRKEGQNVTLSCEQNLNHDAMYWYRQDPGQGLRLIYYSQIVNDFQKGDIAEGYSVSREKKESFPLTVTSAQKNPTAFYLCASSPNRGWWDTDTQYFGPGTRLTVL.

This clone showed up just a few times. The chain is built from TRBV7-9 and TRBJ2-2, with D maybe TRBD1 (6 bases). The CDR3 has 17 amino acids. Per germline, CDR1 SEHNR and CDR2 FQNEAQ (reference sequence). V was clipped by 1 base and J by 0 bases, with 12 bases between them. In DNA, the CDR3 is TGTGCCAGCAGCTTAGGCACAGGGTATGCGAACACCGGGGAGCTGTTTTTT. It yields the protein CASSLGTGYANTGELFF.

The chain links TRBV9 to TRBJ1-1; TRBD1 matches at 10 bases. Germline trimming cut 3 bases from V and 3 bases from J; bases unmatched to any gene: 8. The length of the CDR3 is 16 residues. Germline CDR1 reads SGDLS; CDR2 reads YYNGEE. The CDR3 DNA follows: TGTGCCAGCAGCGCACATTTCGGGACAGGGGACACTGAAGCTTTCTTT. Translation: CASSAHFGTGDTEAFF.

This rearrangement joins TRBV29-1 to TRBJ2-2, with D possibly matching TRBD2 (5 bases). This CDR3 is 14 amino acids long. V was cut by 4 bases and J by 5 bases, with 14 bases left in between. Per germline, CDR1 SQVTM and CDR2 ANQGSEA. The CDR3 loop reads CSVVGFGVTGELFF. CDR3 sequence (DNA): TGCAGCGTTGTAGGCTTCGGGGTTACCGGGGAGCTGTTTTTT.

The chain combines TRBV13 with TRBJ2-6; D not certain. V lost 5 bases and J 2 bases, leaving 19 bases between the germline ends. Germline V CDR1 and CDR2: PRHDT, FYEKMQ (reference sequence). The CDR3 sequence is 18 residues long. The CDR3 DNA is TGTGCCAGCAGCCACCCCCCACCCGCGCGGACTGGGGCCAACGTCCTGACTTTC. The encoded protein is CASSHPPPARTGANVLTF.